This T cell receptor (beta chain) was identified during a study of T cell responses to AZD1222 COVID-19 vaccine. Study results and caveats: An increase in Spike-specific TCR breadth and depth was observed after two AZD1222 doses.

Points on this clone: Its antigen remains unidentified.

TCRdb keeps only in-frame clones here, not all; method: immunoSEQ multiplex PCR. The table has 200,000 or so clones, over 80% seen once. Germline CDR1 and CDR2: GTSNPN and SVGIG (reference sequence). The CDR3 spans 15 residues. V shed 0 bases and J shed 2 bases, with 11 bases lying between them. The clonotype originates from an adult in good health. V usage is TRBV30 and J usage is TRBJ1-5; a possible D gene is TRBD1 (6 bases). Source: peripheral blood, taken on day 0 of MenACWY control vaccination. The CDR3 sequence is CAWSVGRQGNQPQHF. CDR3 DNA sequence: TGTGCCTGGAGTGTTGGCCGACAGGGCAATCAGCCCCAGCATTTT. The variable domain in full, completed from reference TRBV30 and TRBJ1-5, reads SQTIHQWPATLVQPVGSPLSLECTVEGTSNPNLYWYRQAAGRGLQLLFYSVGIGQISSEVPQNLSASRPQDRQFILSSKKLLLSDSGFYLCAWSVGRQGNQPQHFGDGTRLSIL.